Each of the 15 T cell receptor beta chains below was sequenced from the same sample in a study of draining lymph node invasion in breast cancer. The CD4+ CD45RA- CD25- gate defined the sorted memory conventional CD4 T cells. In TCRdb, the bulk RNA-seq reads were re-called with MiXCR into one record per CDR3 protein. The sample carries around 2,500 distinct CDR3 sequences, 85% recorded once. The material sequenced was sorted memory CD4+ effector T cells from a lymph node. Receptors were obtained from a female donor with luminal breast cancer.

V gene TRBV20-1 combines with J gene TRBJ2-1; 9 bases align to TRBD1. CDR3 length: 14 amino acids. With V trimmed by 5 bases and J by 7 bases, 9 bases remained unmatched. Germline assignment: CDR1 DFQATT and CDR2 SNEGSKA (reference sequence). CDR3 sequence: CSAQSGTGRNEQFF. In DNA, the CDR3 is TGCAGTGCTCAATCCGGGACAGGGAGGAATGAGCAGTTCTTC.

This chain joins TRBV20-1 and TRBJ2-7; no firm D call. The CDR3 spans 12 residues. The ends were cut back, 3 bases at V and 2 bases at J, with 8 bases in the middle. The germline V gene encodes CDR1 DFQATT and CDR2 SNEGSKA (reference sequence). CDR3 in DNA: TGCAGTGCTAGGGACCGTCCCTACGAGCAGTACTTC. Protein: CSARDRPYEQYF.

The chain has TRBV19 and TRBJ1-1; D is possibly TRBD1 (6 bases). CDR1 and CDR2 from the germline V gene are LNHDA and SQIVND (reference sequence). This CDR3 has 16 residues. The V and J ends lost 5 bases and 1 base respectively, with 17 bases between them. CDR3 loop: CASSGLAGVRNTEAFF. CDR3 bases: TGTGCCAGTAGTGGACTCGCAGGGGTGCGGAACACTGAAGCTTTCTTT.

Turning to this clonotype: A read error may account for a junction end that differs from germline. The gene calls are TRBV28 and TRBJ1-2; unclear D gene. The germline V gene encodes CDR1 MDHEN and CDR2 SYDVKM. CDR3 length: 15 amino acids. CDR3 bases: TGTGCCAGCACCGAACCCCTAAGCGGAGTTTATGTCTACACCTTC. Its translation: CASTEPLSGVYVYTF.

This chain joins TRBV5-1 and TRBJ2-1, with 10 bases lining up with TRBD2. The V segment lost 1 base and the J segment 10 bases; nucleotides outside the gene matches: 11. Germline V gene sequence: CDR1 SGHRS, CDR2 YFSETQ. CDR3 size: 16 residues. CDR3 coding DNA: TGCGCCAGCAGCTTGTGGCAGCGGGGGGGCGTAGGCGAGCAGTTCTTC. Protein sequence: CASSLWQRGGVGEQFF.

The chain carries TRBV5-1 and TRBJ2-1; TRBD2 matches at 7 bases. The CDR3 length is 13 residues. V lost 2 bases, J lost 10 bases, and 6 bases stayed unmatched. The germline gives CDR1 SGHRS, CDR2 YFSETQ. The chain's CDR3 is CASSFDASGEQFF. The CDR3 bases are TGCGCCAGCAGCTTCGATGCTAGCGGAGAGCAGTTCTTC.

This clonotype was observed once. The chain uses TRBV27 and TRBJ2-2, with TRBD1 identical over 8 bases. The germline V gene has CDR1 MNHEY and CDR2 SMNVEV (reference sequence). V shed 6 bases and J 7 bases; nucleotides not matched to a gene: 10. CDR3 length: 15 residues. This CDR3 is CASSRDRRIGGELFF. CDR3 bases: TGTGCCAGCAGCAGGGACAGGAGGATTGGCGGGGAGCTGTTTTTT.

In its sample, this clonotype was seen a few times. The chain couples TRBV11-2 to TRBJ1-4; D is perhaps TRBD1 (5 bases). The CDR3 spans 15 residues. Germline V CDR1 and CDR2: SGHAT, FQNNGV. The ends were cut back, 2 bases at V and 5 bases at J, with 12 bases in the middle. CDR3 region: CASSLLTGINEKLFF. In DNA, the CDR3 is TGTGCCAGCAGCTTACTCACAGGAATAAATGAAAAACTGTTTTTT.

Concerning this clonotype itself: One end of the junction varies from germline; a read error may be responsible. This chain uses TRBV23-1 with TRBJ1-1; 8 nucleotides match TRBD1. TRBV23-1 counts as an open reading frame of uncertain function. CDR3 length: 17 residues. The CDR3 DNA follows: TGTGCCAGCAGTCAATCGAGGACAGGGATTGTGAACACTGAAGCTTTCTTT. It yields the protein CASSQSRTGIVNTEAFF.

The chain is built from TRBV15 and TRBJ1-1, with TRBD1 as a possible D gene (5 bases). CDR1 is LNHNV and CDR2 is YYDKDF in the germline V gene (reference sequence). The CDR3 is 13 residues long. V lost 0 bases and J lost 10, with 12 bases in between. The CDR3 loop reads CATSRDRGYAAFF. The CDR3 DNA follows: TGTGCCACCAGCAGAGATCGGGGGTATGCAGCTTTCTTT.

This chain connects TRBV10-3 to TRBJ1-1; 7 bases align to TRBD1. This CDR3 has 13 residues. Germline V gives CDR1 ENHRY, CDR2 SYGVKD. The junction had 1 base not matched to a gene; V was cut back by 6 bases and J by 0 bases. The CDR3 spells CAIRTGLNTEAFF. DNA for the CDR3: TGTGCCATCAGGACAGGGTTGAACACTGAAGCTTTCTTT.

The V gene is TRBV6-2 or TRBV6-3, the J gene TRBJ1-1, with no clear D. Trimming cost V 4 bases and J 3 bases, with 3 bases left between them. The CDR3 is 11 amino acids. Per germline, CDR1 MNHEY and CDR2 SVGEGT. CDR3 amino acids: CASSSYTEAFF. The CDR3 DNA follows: TGTGCCAGCAGTTCTTACACTGAAGCTTTCTTT.

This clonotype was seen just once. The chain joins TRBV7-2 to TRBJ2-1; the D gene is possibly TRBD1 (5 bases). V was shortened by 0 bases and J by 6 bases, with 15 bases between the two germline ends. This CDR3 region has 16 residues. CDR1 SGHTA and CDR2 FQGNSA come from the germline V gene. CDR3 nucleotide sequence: TGTGCCAGCAGCTTAGCTACACTAAATAGGGGCAATGAGCAGTTCTTC. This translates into CASSLATLNRGNEQFF.

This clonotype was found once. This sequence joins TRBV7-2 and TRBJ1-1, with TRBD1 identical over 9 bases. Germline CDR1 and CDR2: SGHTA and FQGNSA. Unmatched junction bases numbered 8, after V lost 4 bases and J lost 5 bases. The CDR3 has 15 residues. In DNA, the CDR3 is TGTGCCAGCAGCTCGCAGGGACAGGGAAGAACTGAAGCTTTCTTT. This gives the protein CASSSQGQGRTEAFF.

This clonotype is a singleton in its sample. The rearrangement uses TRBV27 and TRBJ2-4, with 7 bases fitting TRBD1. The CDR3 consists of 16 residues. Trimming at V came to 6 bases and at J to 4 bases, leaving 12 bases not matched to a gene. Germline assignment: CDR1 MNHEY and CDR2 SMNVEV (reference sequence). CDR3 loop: CASRPIAGTEKNIQYF. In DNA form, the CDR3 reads TGTGCCAGCAGACCTATCGCCGGGACAGAGAAAAACATTCAGTACTTC.